The 15 T cell receptor beta chains presented below share a single source sample, sequenced in a study of blood T cell repertoires in COVID-19. TCRdb's table, derived via immunoSEQ multiplex PCR, lists solely in-frame clones and lacks some. The sample has some 240,000 clones, around 83% seen once. Sample: peripheral blood. The receptors here all came from a woman aged 55-75 years with active or convalescent COVID-19.

This chain's CDR3 is CASSYRRGLNSPLHF. The CDR3 DNA follows: TGTGCCAGCAGTTATCGCAGGGGGCTGAATTCACCCCTCCACTTT. The rearrangement joins TRBV6-5 to TRBJ1-6; 8 bases map to TRBD1. Germline V gives CDR1 MNHEY, CDR2 SVGAGI. The CDR3 is 15 residues long. The V segment lost 3 bases and the J segment 7 bases; nucleotides outside the gene matches: 5.

The genes are TRBV5-6 and TRBJ2-7; 9 positions agree with TRBD1. CDR3 length equals 14 residues. The germline V gene encodes CDR1 SGHDT and CDR2 YYEEEE. Trimming at V came to 3 bases and at J to 6 bases, leaving 7 bases not matched to a gene. CDR3 DNA sequence: TGTGCCAGCAGCTCGCGACAGGGGGATCTCGAGCAGTACTTC. This codes for CASSSRQGDLEQYF.

The gene calls are TRBV6-2 or TRBV6-3 and TRBJ1-2; unclear D gene. Trimming took 4 bases from V and 4 from J, leaving 13 bases between them. The length of the CDR3 is 14 residues. Looked up from germline, CDR1 is MNHEY and CDR2 is SVGEGT. CDR3 sequence (DNA): TGTGCCAGCAGTTCGGACGGGAGAAGCTATGGCTACACCTTC. Translation: CASSSDGRSYGYTF.

This sequence joins TRBV5-1 and TRBJ2-5; 10 bases agree with TRBD2. Germline V gene sequence: CDR1 SGHRS, CDR2 YFSETQ. The V gene end was trimmed by 4 bases and the J gene end by 1 base; junction bases not matched to a gene: 10. CDR3 size: 17 residues. This CDR3 is CASSRLVAGGPQETQYF. As DNA, the CDR3 is TGCGCCAGCAGCAGGCTAGTAGCGGGGGGCCCCCAAGAGACCCAGTACTTC.

This chain links TRBV19 with TRBJ1-3, with D hard to call. The V and J ends lost 6 bases and 0 bases respectively, with 9 bases between them. The germline V gene has CDR1 LNHDA and CDR2 SQIVND (reference sequence). The CDR3 runs 14 residues. As DNA, the CDR3 is TGTGCCAGTAGCTTAACTTACTCTGGAAACACCATATATTTT. Its protein is CASSLTYSGNTIYF. Based on the CDR3 plus reference TRBV19 and TRBJ1-3, the full variable domain is DGGITQSPKYLFRKEGQNVTLSCEQNLNHDAMYWYRQDPGQGLRLIYYSQIVNDFQKGDIAEGYSVSREKKESFPLTVTSAQKNPTAFYLCASSLTYSGNTIYFGEGSWLTVV.

The chain uses TRBV6-2 or TRBV6-3 and TRBJ2-1, with 9 nucleotides matching TRBD1. CDR1 MNHEY and CDR2 SVGEGT come from the germline V gene. V trimming: 1 base; J trimming: 7 bases; junction bases outside the gene matches: 5. This CDR3 spans 15 amino acids. CDR3 coding DNA: TGTGCCAGCAGTTACTTACAGGGGGCTAGAAATGAGCAGTTCTTC. As protein: CASSYLQGARNEQFF.

This clone was seen once. The chain recombines TRBV5-6 with TRBJ2-7; D is perhaps TRBD1 (5 bases). Trimming removed 0 bases from V and 4 bases from J, with 11 bases in between. This CDR3 is built from 14 residues. Germline V gene lookup returns CDR1 SGHDT and CDR2 YYEEEE. Here the CDR3 reads CASSLGQPSYEQYF. CDR3 sequence (DNA): TGTGCCAGCAGCTTGGGACAGCCATCATACGAGCAGTACTTC.

V gene TRBV6-6 combines with J gene TRBJ2-1, with D possibly matching TRBD1 (5 bases). Germline-derived CDR1 and CDR2 are MNHNY and SVGAGI (reference sequence). The germline V and J ends were trimmed by 6 bases and 0 bases, with 12 bases remaining between them. CDR3 length equals 15 residues. The CDR3 loop reads CASSRRVGSYNEQFF. CDR3 nucleotides: TGTGCCAGCAGCCGCAGGGTGGGCTCCTACAATGAGCAGTTCTTC.

The chain links TRBV29-1 to TRBJ1-1, with D unresolved. V was cut by 6 bases and J by 1 base, with 6 bases left in between. CDR3 length: 11 residues. Germline lookup yields CDR1 SQVTM and CDR2 ANQGSEA. The CDR3 DNA is TGCAGCGTCCATAGGAACACTGAAGCTTTCTTT. It yields the protein CSVHRNTEAFF.

V usage is TRBV18 and J usage is TRBJ2-6; tentative D call: TRBD1 (5 bases). The CDR3 totals 17 residues. Trimming left V 1 base short and J 3 bases short, with 13 bases between. Per germline, CDR1 KGHSH and CDR2 LQKENI. The CDR3 reads CASSPRLLGVGANVLTF. The CDR3 DNA reads TGTGCCAGCTCACCACGGTTATTAGGGGTTGGGGCCAACGTCCTGACTTTC.

The chain combines TRBV19 with TRBJ1-4, with no clear D. CDR3 size: 13 residues. Germline V lookup: CDR1 LNHDA, CDR2 SQIVND (reference sequence). V was trimmed by 6 bases and J by 10 bases, leaving 15 bases between them. The CDR3 nucleotides are TGTGCCAGTAGCGGTCCGTACTCGGTAAAACTGTTTTTT. Amino acid sequence: CASSGPYSVKLFF.

The chain employs TRBV27 and TRBJ2-3; 13 positions agree with TRBD2. The germline gives CDR1 MNHEY, CDR2 SMNVEV (reference sequence). The CDR3 is 17 residues long. V was pared by 0 bases and J by 5 bases, with 5 bases of the junction left unmatched. The CDR3 nucleotides are TGTGCCAGCAGTTTATCCGGGACTAGCGGGGTACTAGATACGCAGTATTTT. Translation gives CASSLSGTSGVLDTQYF.

The J gene is TRBJ2-1, the V gene TRBV7-9; 8 bases are a match to TRBD1. The germline gives CDR1 SEHNR, CDR2 FQNEAQ (reference sequence). The V gene end was trimmed by 5 bases and the J gene end by 7 bases; junction bases not matched to a gene: 13. The CDR3 has 16 amino acids. CDR3 in DNA: TGTGCCAGCAGCGATACTACAGGGGGGATAATAAATGAGCAGTTCTTC. Its protein product is CASSDTTGGIINEQFF.

The chain uses TRBV28 and TRBJ1-5, with 7 bases that match TRBD1. There are 13 residues in the CDR3. Germline trimming cut 6 bases from V and 4 bases from J; bases unmatched to any gene: 3. Germline assignment: CDR1 MDHEN and CDR2 SYDVKM. Here the CDR3 reads CASRGQPNQPQHF. DNA for the CDR3: TGTGCCAGCAGGGGACAGCCTAATCAGCCCCAGCATTTT.

The rearrangement uses TRBV5-1 and TRBJ1-5; D may be TRBD1 (6 bases). CDR1 and CDR2 (germline): SGHRS, YFSETQ. V gave up 2 bases and J gave up 3 bases, with 15 bases separating them. The CDR3 runs 16 residues. The CDR3, as DNA: TGCGCCAGCAGCTTATCCGACAGGCATCTCAATCAGCCCCAGCATTTT. Its translation: CASSLSDRHLNQPQHF.